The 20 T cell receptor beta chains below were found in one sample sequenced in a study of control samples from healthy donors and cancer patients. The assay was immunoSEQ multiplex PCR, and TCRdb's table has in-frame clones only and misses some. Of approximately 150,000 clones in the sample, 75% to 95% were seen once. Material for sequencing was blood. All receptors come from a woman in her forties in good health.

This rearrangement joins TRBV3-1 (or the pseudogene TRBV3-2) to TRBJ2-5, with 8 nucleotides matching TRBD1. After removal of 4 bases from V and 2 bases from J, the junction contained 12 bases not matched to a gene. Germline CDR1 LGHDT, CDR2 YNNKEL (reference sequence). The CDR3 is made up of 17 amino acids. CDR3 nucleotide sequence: TGTGCCAGCAGCCCAGACAGGGGCGGAGGCTTACAAGAGACCCAGTACTTC. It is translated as CASSPDRGGGLQETQYF.

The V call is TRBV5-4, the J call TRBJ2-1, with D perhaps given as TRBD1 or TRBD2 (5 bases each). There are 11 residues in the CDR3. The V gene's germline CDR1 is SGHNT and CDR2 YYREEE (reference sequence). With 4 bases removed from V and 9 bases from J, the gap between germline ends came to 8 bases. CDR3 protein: CASSPGTEQFF. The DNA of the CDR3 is TGTGCCAGCAGCCCAGGGACTGAGCAGTTCTTC.

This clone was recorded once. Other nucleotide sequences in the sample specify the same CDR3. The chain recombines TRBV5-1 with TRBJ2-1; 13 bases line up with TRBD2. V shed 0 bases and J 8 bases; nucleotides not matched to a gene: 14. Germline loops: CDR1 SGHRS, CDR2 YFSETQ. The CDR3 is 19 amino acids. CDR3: CASSLEGRLAGGRGDEQFF. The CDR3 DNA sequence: TGCGCCAGCAGCTTGGAGGGGAGACTAGCGGGGGGTAGGGGCGATGAGCAGTTCTTC.

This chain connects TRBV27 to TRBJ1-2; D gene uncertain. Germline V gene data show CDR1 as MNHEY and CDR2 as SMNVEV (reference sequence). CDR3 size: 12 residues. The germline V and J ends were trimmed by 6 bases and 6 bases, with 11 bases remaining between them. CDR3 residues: CASSPGTNGYTF. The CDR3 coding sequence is TGTGCCAGCAGCCCCGGAACTAATGGCTACACCTTC.

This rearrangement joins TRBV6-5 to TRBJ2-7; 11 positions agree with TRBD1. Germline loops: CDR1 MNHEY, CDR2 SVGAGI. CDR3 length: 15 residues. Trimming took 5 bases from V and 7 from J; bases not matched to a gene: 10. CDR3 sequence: CASSPRGQGAREQYF. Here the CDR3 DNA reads TGTGCCAGCAGTCCCCGTGGACAGGGGGCGCGGGAGCAGTACTTC.

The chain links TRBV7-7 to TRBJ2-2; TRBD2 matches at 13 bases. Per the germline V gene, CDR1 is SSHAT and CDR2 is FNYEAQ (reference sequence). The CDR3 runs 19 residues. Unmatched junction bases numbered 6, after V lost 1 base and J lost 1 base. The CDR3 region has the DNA TGTGCCAGCAGCTTAGAGCTGACTAGCGGGGGGCGGAACACCGGGGAGCTGTTTTTT. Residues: CASSLELTSGGRNTGELFF.

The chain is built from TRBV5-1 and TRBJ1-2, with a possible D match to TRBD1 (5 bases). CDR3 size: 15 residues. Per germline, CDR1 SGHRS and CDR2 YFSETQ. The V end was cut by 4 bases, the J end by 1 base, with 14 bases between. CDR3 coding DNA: TGCGCCAGCAGCGGGGCTCAGGGAAATAACTATGGCTACACCTTC. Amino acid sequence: CASSGAQGNNYGYTF.

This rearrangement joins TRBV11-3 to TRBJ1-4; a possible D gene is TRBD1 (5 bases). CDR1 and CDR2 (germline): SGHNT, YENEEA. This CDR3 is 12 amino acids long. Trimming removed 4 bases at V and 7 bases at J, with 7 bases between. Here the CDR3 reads CASSSQGEKLFF. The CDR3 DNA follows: TGTGCCAGCAGCTCCCAGGGTGAAAAACTGTTTTTT.

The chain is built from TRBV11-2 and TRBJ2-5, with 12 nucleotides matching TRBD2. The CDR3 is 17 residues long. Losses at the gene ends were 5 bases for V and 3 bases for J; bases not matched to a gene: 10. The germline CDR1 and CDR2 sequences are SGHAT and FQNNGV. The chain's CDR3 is CASSGRLTSGGEETQYF. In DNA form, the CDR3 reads TGTGCCAGCAGCGGGCGACTGACTAGCGGGGGAGAAGAGACCCAGTACTTC.

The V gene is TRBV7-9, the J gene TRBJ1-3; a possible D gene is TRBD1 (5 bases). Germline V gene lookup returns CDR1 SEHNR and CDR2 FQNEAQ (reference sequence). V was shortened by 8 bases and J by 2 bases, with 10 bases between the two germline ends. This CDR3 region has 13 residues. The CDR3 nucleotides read TGTGCCAGCTGGGGCTCTACTGGAAACACCATATATTTT. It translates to CASWGSTGNTIYF.

This chain's CDR3 is CASSPGRTGGNQPQHF. CDR3 DNA sequence: TGTGCCAGCAGCCCGGGGAGGACAGGGGGTAATCAGCCCCAGCATTTT. V usage is TRBV7-9 and J usage is TRBJ1-5, with 10 bases identical to TRBD1. This CDR3 comprises 16 residues. The germline V gene has CDR1 SEHNR and CDR2 FQNEAQ (reference sequence). Losses at the gene ends were 5 bases for V and 4 bases for J; bases not matched to a gene: 8.

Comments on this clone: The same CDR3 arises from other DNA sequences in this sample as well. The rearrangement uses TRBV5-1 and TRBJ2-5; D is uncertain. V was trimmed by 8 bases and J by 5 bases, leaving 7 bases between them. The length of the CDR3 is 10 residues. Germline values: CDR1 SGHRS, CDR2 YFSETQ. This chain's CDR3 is CASRGETQYF. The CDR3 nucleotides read TGCGCCAGTCGCGGTGAGACCCAGTACTTC.

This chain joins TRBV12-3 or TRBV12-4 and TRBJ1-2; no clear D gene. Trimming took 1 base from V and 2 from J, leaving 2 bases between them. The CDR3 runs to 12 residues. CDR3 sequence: CASSLENYGYTF. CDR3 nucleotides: TGTGCCAGCAGTTTAGAGAACTATGGCTACACCTTC.

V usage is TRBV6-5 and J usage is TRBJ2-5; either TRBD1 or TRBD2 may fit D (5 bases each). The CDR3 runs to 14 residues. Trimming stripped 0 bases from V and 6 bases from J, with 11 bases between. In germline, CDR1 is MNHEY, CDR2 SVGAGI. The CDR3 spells CASSYSGTLKTQYF. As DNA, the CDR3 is TGTGCCAGCAGTTACTCCGGGACCTTAAAGACCCAGTACTTC.

The CDR3 here is CSVVRGNTGELFF. The DNA for the CDR3 is TGCAGCGTTGTTCGGGGTAACACCGGGGAGCTGTTTTTT. V gene TRBV29-1 combines with J gene TRBJ2-2; the D gene is possibly TRBD2 (5 bases). Germline lookup yields CDR1 SQVTM and CDR2 ANQGSEA. This CDR3 region has 13 residues. Between the trimmed V and J ends, which lost 4 bases and 2 bases, there was a span of 8 bases.

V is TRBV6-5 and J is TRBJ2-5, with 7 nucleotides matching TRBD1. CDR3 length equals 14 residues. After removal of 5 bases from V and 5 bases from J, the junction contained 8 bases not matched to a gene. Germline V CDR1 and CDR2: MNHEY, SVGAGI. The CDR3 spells CASSRYRGEETQYF. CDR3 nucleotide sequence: TGTGCCAGCAGTAGATACAGGGGCGAGGAGACCCAGTACTTC.

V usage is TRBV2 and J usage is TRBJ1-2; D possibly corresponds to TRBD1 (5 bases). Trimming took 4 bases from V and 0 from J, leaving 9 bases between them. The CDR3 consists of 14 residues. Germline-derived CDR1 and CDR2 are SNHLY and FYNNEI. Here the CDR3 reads CASSVTAANYGYTF. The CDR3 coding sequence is TGTGCCAGCAGTGTGACAGCAGCTAACTATGGCTACACCTTC.

CDR3 in amino acids: CASTRPTGVGEQYF. The CDR3 DNA is TGTGCCAGCACCCGGCCGACAGGGGTGGGGGAGCAGTACTTC. This sequence joins TRBV6-5 and TRBJ2-7, with TRBD1 identical over 8 bases. Trimming at V came to 7 bases and at J to 7 bases, leaving 12 bases not matched to a gene. The CDR3 is 14 amino acids. Germline V gene lookup returns CDR1 MNHEY and CDR2 SVGAGI.

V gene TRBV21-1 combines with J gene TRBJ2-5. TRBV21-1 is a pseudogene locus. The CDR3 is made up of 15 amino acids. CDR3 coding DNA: TGTGCCAGCAGTACGAAAGGGTGGAGTCAAGAGACCCAGTACTTC. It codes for CASSTKGWSQETQYF.

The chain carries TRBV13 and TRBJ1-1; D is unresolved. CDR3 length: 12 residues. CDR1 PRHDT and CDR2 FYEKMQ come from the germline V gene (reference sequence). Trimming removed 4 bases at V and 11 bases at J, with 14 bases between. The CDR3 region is CASSSAGLAAFF. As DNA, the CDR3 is TGTGCCAGCAGCTCCGCCGGCCTTGCGGCTTTCTTT. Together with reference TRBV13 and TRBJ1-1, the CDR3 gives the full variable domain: AAGVIQSPRHLIKEKRETATLKCYPIPRHDTVYWYQQGPGQDPQFLISFYEKMQSDKGSIPDRFSAQQFSDYHSELNMSSLELGDSALYFCASSSAGLAAFFGQGTRLTVV.